Following are 10 T cell receptor beta chains from one sample sequenced in a study of cytomegalovirus exposure and HLA in healthy donors. PCR primers comprised 60 Vbeta and 13 Jbeta primers. The table came from immunoSEQ multiplex PCR; TCRdb's copy has only in-frame clones and leaves some out. This sample's table has about 160,000 clones. The sample was PBMCs. Receptor source: a woman in her forties or fifties in good health and CMV-seronegative.

The chain links TRBV18 to TRBJ1-1; D is unclear. Germline V gives CDR1 KGHSH, CDR2 LQKENI. This CDR3 has 13 residues. V lost 2 bases and J lost 4, with 8 bases in between. CDR3 in amino acids: CASSPDRSTEAFF. As DNA, the CDR3 is TGTGCCAGCTCACCAGATCGGAGCACTGAAGCTTTCTTT.

The J gene is TRBJ2-7, the V gene TRBV7-9, with TRBD2 matching 10 bases. The junction had 4 bases not matched to a gene; V was cut back by 5 bases and J by 3 bases. Germline V lookup: CDR1 SEHNR, CDR2 FQNEAQ (reference sequence). The CDR3 is 14 amino acids. The CDR3 DNA reads as TGTGCCAGCAGCCCGAGGACTAGCGGCTACGAGCAGTACTTC. This sequence encodes CASSPRTSGYEQYF. Complete variable domain (other parts from reference TRBV7-9 and TRBJ2-7): DTGVSQNPRHKITKRGQNVTFRCDPISEHNRLYWYRQTLGQGPEFLTYFQNEAQLEKSRLLSDRFSAERPKGSFSTLEIQRTEQGDSAMYLCASSPRTSGYEQYFGPGTRLTVT.

The V and J genes are TRBV15 and TRBJ2-3; maybe TRBD2 (6 bases). From germline, CDR1 is LNHNV and CDR2 YYDKDF (reference sequence). V was pared by 8 bases and J by 2 bases, with 11 bases between. This CDR3 spans 13 amino acids. The CDR3 sequence: CATSGLSTDTQYF. The DNA for the CDR3 is TGTGCCACCTCGGGACTCTCCACAGATACGCAGTATTTT.

The genes are TRBV2 and TRBJ1-2; D call uncertain. Germline CDR1 SNHLY, CDR2 FYNNEI. Trimming took 4 bases from V and 2 from J, leaving 14 bases between them. CDR3 length: 15 amino acids. The DNA of the CDR3 is TGTGCCAGCAGTGTAAGACACCTACCAAACTATGGCTACACCTTC. It yields the protein CASSVRHLPNYGYTF. Supplemented by reference TRBV2 and TRBJ1-2, the full variable domain reads EPEVTQTPSHQVTQMGQEVILRCVPISNHLYFYWYRQILGQKVEFLVSFYNNEISEKSEIFDDQFSVERPDGSNFTLKIRSTKLEDSAMYFCASSVRHLPNYGYTFGSGTRLTVV.

The CDR3: CASSVDSNYGYTF. Here the CDR3 DNA reads TGTGCCAGCAGCGTAGACAGTAACTATGGCTACACCTTC. The chain employs TRBV9 and TRBJ1-2; D unresolved. Germline-derived CDR1 and CDR2 are SGDLS and YYNGEE. The CDR3 runs to 13 residues. With 0 bases removed from V and 1 base from J, the gap between germline ends came to 4 bases.

The chain uses TRBV11-3 and TRBJ2-1, with D possibly being TRBD2 (6 bases). V was trimmed by 1 base and J by 4 bases, leaving 11 bases between them. The CDR3 spans 15 residues. Per the germline V gene, CDR1 is SGHNT and CDR2 is YENEEA. For the CDR3, the DNA is TGTGCCAGCAGCTTAGGCGGGGTAGGGTACAATGAGCAGTTCTTC. Translated: CASSLGGVGYNEQFF. The full variable domain, with the rest looked up from reference TRBV11-3 and TRBJ2-1, is EAGVVQSPRYKIIEKKQPVAFWCNPISGHNTLYWYLQNLGQGPELLIRYENEEAVDDSQLPKDRFSAERLKGVDSTLKIQPAELGDSAVYLCASSLGGVGYNEQFFGPGTRLTVL.

This rearrangement joins TRBV6-1 to TRBJ2-2; no reliable D call. From germline, CDR1 is MNHNS and CDR2 SASEGT. With 6 bases removed from V and 0 bases from J, the gap between germline ends came to 11 bases. This CDR3 spans 15 amino acids. Here the CDR3 DNA reads TGTGCCAGCAGCGAGATAACGGCGAACACCGGGGAGCTGTTTTTT. Protein product: CASSEITANTGELFF.

The chain uses TRBV6-1 and TRBJ1-6; the D is unclear. Germline assignment: CDR1 MNHNS and CDR2 SASEGT. V gave up 8 bases and J gave up 10 bases, with 18 bases separating them. The CDR3 length is 14 residues. The CDR3 here is CASDLRGLRSPLHF. The DNA for the CDR3 is TGTGCCAGCGATCTACGCGGTTTACGGTCACCCCTCCACTTT.

This sequence joins TRBV4-2 and TRBJ2-1; TRBD2 aligns across 8 bases. Germline trimming cut 3 bases from V and 6 bases from J; bases unmatched to any gene: 7. The CDR3 is made up of 15 amino acids. CDR1 and CDR2 (germline): LGHNA, YNFKEQ. CDR3 loop: CASSQVTGGLNEQFF. The CDR3 coding sequence is TGTGCCAGCAGCCAGGTTACGGGGGGGCTCAATGAGCAGTTCTTC.

The chain is built from TRBV6-1 and TRBJ1-1, with no clear D. Trimming removed 2 bases at V and 3 bases at J, with 13 bases between. The CDR3 loop spans 15 amino acids. Germline loops: CDR1 MNHNS, CDR2 SASEGT. CDR3 bases: TGTGCCAGCAGTGAACCGGGATCTAGGGACACTGAAGCTTTCTTT. Translated, it gives CASSEPGSRDTEAFF.